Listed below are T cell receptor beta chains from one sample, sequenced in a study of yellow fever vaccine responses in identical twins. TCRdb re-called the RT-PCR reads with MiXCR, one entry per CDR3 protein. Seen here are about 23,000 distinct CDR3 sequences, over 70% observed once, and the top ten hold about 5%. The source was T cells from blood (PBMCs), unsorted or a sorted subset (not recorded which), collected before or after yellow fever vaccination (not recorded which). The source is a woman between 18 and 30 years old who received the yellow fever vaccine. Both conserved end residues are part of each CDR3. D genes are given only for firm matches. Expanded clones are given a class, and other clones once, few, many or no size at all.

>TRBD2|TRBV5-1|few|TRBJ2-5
CASSLTGGLQETQYF
TGCGCCAGCAGCTTAACGGGAGGCCTCCAAGAGACCCAGTACTTC
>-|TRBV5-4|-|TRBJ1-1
CASSLGENTEAFF
TGTGCCAGCAGCTTGGGTGAGAACACTGAAGCTTTCTTT
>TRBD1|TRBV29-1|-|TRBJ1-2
CSVGQGTGLGYTF
TGCAGCGTGGGACAGGGAACCGGTCTTGGCTACACCTTC
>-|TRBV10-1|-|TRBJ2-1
CASSELADGPNEQFF
TGCGCCAGCAGTGAGTTAGCGGACGGCCCCAATGAGCAGTTCTTC
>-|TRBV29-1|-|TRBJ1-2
CSALPRSEYGYTF
TGCAGCGCCCTGCCACGTTCCGAGTATGGCTACACCTTC
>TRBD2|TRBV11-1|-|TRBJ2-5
CASSRFGLAGTETQYF
TGTGCCAGCAGCCGTTTCGGACTAGCGGGGACAGAGACCCAGTACTTC
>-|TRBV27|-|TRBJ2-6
CASRPSGANVLTF
TGTGCCAGCAGGCCCTCTGGGGCCAACGTCCTGACTTTC
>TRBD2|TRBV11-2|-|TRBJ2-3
CASSLSWTSGSLKYF
TGTGCCAGCAGCTTATCCTGGACTAGCGGGAGCTTGAAGTATTTT
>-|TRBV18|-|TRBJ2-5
CASSPTGEKETQYF
TGTGCCAGCTCACCAACGGGAGAGAAAGAGACCCAGTACTTC
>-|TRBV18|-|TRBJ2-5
CASSPNQETQYF
TGTGCCAGCTCACCTAACCAAGAGACCCAGTACTTC
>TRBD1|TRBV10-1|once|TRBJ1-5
CATQRRDRRCNQPQHF
TGCGCCACCCAACGCCGGGACAGGAGGTGCAATCAGCCCCAGCATTTT
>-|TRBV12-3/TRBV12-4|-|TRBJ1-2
CASSFWEGGGYTF
TGTGCCAGCAGTTTTTGGGAGGGTGGTGGCTACACCTTC
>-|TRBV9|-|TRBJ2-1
CASSVEGPYNEQFF
TGTGCCAGCAGCGTAGAGGGCCCCTACAATGAGCAGTTCTTC
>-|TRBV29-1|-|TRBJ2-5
CSVGRGQRRETQYF
TGCAGCGTGGGTCGTGGGCAGAGAAGAGAGACCCAGTACTTC
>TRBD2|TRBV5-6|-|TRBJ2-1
CASSQGLYSYNEQFF
TGTGCCAGCAGCCAGGGACTATACTCCTACAATGAGCAGTTCTTC
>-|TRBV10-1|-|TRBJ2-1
CASSESVPPVSVQFF
TGCGCCAGCAGTGAGTCCGTCCCCCCCGTAAGCGTGCAGTTCTTC
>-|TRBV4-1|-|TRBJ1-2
CASSQEQPTLGYTF
TGCGCCAGCAGCCAAGAACAGCCAACACTTGGCTACACCTTC
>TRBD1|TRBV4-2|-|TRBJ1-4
CASSEDRASREKLFF
TGTGCCAGCAGCGAAGACAGGGCCTCGAGGGAAAAACTGTTTTTT
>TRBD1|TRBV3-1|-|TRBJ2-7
CASSPDEGAVEQYF
TGTGCCAGCAGCCCCGATGAGGGGGCGGTTGAGCAGTACTTC
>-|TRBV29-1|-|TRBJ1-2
CSVEDLLGFYTF
TGCAGCGTTGAAGATCTGTTGGGGTTCTACACCTTC
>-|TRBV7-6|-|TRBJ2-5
CASNVLPGWTQYF
TGTGCCAGCAACGTATTGCCCGGTTGGACCCAGTACTTC
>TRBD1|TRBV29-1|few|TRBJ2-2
CSPPQGQGDTGELFF
TGCAGCCCTCCTCAAGGACAGGGCGACACCGGGGAGCTGTTTTTT
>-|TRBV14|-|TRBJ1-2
CASSQVRGSPKDYGYTF
TGTGCCAGCAGCCAAGTTCGTGGGAGCCCTAAAGACTATGGCTACACCTTC
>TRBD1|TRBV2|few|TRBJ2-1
CARRKHSEVGQSYNEQFF
TGTGCCAGGAGAAAACATTCGGAAGTGGGACAGTCCTACAATGAGCAGTTCTTC
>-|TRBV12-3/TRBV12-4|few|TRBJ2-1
CASSNRDPEQFF
TGTGCCAGCAGCAACAGGGACCCTGAGCAGTTCTTC
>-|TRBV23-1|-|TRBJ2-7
CASSIDRSYEQYF
TGCGCCAGCAGTATAGACCGGTCCTACGAGCAGTACTTC
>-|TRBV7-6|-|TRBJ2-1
CASSIEFSYNEQFF
TGTGCCAGCAGTATAGAATTTAGCTACAATGAGCAGTTCTTC
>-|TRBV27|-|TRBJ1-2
CASSQYPLFFGYTF
TGTGCCAGCAGTCAGTACCCGTTGTTTTTTGGCTACACCTTC
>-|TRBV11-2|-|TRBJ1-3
CASSLLRTVGGNTIYF
TGTGCCAGCAGCTTACTTCGGACAGTCGGGGGAAACACCATATATTTT
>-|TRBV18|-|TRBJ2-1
CASSPAGITDNEQFF
TGTGCCAGCTCACCAGCCGGGATCACCGACAATGAGCAGTTCTTC
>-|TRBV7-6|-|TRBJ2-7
CASSWESSYEQYF
TGTGCCAGCAGTTGGGAGAGCTCCTACGAGCAGTACTTC
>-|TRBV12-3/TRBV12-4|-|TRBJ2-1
CASSILVSGQFF
TGTGCCAGCAGCATACTAGTGTCGGGGCAGTTCTTC
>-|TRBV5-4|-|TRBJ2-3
CASSDPDTQYF
TGTGCCAGCAGCGACCCAGATACGCAGTATTTT
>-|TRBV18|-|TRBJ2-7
CASSPFRGYEQYF
TGTGCCAGCTCGCCCTTTAGAGGCTACGAGCAGTACTTC
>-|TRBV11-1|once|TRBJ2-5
CASSLLQGKETQYF
TGTGCCAGCAGCCTACTGCAGGGGAAAGAGACCCAGTACTTC
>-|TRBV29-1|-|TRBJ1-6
CSAKRDTYSPLHF
TGCAGCGCCAAAAGGGACACTTATTCACCCCTCCACTTT
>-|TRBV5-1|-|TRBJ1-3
CASSLKRFSGNTIYF
TGCGCCAGCAGCTTAAAACGGTTCTCTGGAAACACCATATATTTT
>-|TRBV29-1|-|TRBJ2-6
CSVIFGAGANVLTF
TGCAGCGTTATATTCGGGGCTGGGGCCAACGTCCTGACTTTC
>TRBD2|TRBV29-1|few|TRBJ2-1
CSVTTSGKYNEQFF
TGCAGCGTTACGACTAGCGGGAAGTACAATGAGCAGTTCTTC
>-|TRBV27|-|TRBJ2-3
CASSLTSSTDTQYF
TGTGCCAGCAGTTTAACCTCGTCCACAGATACGCAGTATTTT
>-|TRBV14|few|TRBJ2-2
CASSQVGTVISTGELFF
TGTGCCAGCAGCCAAGTGGGGACGGTCATAAGCACCGGGGAGCTGTTTTTT
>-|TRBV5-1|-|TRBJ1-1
CASSRGTIDTEAFF
TGCGCCAGCTCCCGTGGGACAATCGACACTGAAGCTTTCTTT
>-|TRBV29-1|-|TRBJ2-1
CSVDRMNEQFF
TGCAGCGTTGACAGGATGAATGAGCAGTTCTTC
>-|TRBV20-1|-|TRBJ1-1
CSAERWDSGTEAFF
TGCAGTGCTGAGCGGTGGGACTCGGGAACTGAAGCTTTCTTT
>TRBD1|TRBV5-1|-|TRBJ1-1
CASSWGQENTEAFF
TGCGCCAGCAGCTGGGGACAGGAGAACACTGAAGCTTTCTTT
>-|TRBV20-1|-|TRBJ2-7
CSAHATTPTYEQYF
TGCAGTGCCCACGCCACGACACCTACCTACGAGCAGTACTTC
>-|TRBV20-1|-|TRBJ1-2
CSARDPQVPYGYTF
TGCAGTGCTAGAGATCCTCAGGTGCCCTATGGCTACACCTTC